This T cell receptor beta chain stems from a study of T cell responses to AZD1222 COVID-19 vaccine. Germline V gene sequence: CDR1 SEHNR, CDR2 FQNEAQ (reference sequence). The CDR3 extends over 15 amino acids. The V end lost 2 bases, the J end lost 1 base, and 11 bases lay between the germline ends. A note on this clone: The antigen is undetermined.

TCRdb's copy holds only in-frame clones and misses some; the assay was immunoSEQ multiplex PCR. The repertoire consists of around 180,000 clones, with 85% to 95% occurring once and the leading ten covering 8% to 13%. Study-level points and caveats: A mostly white British donor set with more females was recruited, and clonal diversity was possibly underestimated.

This TCR came from an adult in good health. The sample was peripheral blood, taken on day 0 of AZD1222 vaccination. The rearrangement joins TRBV7-9 to TRBJ1-1; maybe TRBD1 (5 bases). CDR3 region: CASSLLRGGNTEAFF. CDR3 bases: TGTGCCAGCAGCTTATTGCGGGGCGGGAACACTGAAGCTTTCTTT.